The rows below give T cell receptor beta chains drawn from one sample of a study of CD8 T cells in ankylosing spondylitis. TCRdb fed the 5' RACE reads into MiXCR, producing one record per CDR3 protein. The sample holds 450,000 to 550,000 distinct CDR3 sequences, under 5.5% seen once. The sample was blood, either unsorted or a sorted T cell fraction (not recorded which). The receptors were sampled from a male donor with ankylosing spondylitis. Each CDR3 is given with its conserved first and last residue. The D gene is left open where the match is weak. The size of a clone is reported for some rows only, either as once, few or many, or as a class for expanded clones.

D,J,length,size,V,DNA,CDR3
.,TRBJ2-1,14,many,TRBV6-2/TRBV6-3,TGTGCCACGTGGATTAGGGGTCTTTACAATGAGCAGTTCTTC,CATWIRGLYNEQFF
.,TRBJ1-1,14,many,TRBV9,TGTGCCAGCAGCGTAGCGCCAATGAACACTGAAGCTTTCTTT,CASSVAPMNTEAFF
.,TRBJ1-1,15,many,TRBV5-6,TGTGCCAGCAGCTTCGCAGCAATAATGAACACTGAAGCTTTCTTT,CASSFAAIMNTEAFF
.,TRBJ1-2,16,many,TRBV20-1,TGCAGTGCTATTCGCCCGTCGCCCCCGGCCTACTATGGCTACACCTTC,CSAIRPSPPAYYGYTF
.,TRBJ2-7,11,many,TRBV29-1,TGCAGCGTTCGACTTCTCTACGAGCAGTACTTC,CSVRLLYEQYF
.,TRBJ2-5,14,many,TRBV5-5,TGTGCCAGCAGCTTACCCAGGGAAAAGATGGCCCAGTACTTC,CASSLPREKMAQYF
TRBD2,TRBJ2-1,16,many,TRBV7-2,TGTGCCAGCAGCTGGGGACTAGCGGGGGCCTACAATGAGCAGTTCTTC,CASSWGLAGAYNEQFF
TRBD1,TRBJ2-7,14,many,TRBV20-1,TGCAGTGCTAGACTCCGGGACAGGGAGGACGAGCAGTACTTC,CSARLRDREDEQYF
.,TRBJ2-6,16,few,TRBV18,TGTGCCAGCTCACCCTGGGACGGGTATGGGGCCAACGTCCTGACTTTC,CASSPWDGYGANVLTF
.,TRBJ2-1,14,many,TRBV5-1,TGCGCCAGCAGCGGACTTCCAACCTACAATGAGCAGTTCTTC,CASSGLPTYNEQFF
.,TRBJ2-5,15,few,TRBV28,TGTGCCAGCAGTACTCGAAGGGATATGGGAGAGACCCAGTACTTC,CASSTRRDMGETQYF
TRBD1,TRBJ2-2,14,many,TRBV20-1,TGCAGTGCTATCCGGACAGGGGGTACCGGGGAGCTGTTTTTT,CSAIRTGGTGELFF
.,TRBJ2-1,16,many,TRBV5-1,TGCGCCAGCAGCTTTTTTATTAACAGGGAATACAATGAGCAGTTCTTC,CASSFFINREYNEQFF
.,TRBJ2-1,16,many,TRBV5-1,TGCGCCAGCAGCTTGATGGGGGACACCTCTTACAATGAGCAGTTCTTC,CASSLMGDTSYNEQFF
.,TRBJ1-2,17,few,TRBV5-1,TGCGCCAGCAGCGGCGGGCTCCGTGGGCTTACTAACTATGGCTACACCTTC,CASSGGLRGLTNYGYTF
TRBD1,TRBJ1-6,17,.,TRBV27,TGTGCCAGCAGTTTATCCGTGACAGGGGTCGATAATTCACCCCTCCACTTT,CASSLSVTGVDNSPLHF
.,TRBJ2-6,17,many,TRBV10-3,TGTGCCATCAGTGGGGGGGTGAGGTCGCCGGGGGCCAACGTCCTGACTTTC,CAISGGVRSPGANVLTF
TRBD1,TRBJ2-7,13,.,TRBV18,TGTGCCAGCTCACCGACAGGGATCTACGAGCAGTACTTC,CASSPTGIYEQYF
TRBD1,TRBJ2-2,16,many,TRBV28,TGTGCCAGCAGTTTATCCCGACAGGGGGGCACCGGGGAGCTGTTTTTT,CASSLSRQGGTGELFF
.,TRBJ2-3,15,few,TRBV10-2,TGCGCCAGCAGTGAGCCCCGACTAGGTATAGATACGCAGTATTTT,CASSEPRLGIDTQYF
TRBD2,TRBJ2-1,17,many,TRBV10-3,TGTGCCATCAGCGGACTAGCGGGGGCCAGCTCCTACAATGAGCAGTTCTTC,CAISGLAGASSYNEQFF
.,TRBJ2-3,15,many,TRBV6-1,TGTGCCAGTCAATCTAGCTACCCTAGCACAGATACGCAGTATTTT,CASQSSYPSTDTQYF
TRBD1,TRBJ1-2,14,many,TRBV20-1,TGCAGTGCTAGGGGCGACAGGGCCGACTATGGCTACACCTTC,CSARGDRADYGYTF
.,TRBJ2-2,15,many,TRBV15,TGTGCCACGCGGTTGGGGCGGGGGAACACCGGGGAGCTGTTTTTT,CATRLGRGNTGELFF
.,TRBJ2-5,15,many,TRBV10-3,TGTGCCATCAGTGAACAAGCGGGTCCCAAAGAGACCCAGTACTTC,CAISEQAGPKETQYF
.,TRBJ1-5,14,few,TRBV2,TGTGCCAGCAGTTTAACAGAGATCAATCAGCCCCAGCATTTT,CASSLTEINQPQHF
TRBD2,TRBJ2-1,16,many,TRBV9,TGTGCCAGCAGCTCCCAGCGGGGGGGCCCGGGGAATGAGCAGTTCTTC,CASSSQRGGPGNEQFF
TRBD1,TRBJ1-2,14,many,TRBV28,TGTGCCAGCAGTCGCGTCGGACAGGGGAATGGCTACACCTTC,CASSRVGQGNGYTF
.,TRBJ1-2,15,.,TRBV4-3,TGCGCCAGCAGCCAAGATGGGGTTGGGAACTATGGCTACACCTTC,CASSQDGVGNYGYTF
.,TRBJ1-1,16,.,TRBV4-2,TGTGCCAGCAGCCAAAACCCCCGGGGTAGGAACACTGAAGCTTTCTTT,CASSQNPRGRNTEAFF
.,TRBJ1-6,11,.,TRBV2,TGTGCCAGCAGTGAAGCGTCAGGGCACCGCTTT,CASSEASGHRF
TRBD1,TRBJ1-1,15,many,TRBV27,TGTGCCAGCAGTTTATCTACAGGGGGAGACACTGAAGCTTTCTTT,CASSLSTGGDTEAFF
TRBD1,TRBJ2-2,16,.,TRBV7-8,TGTGCCAGCAGCCGATCGGGACAGGGAATACTCGGGGAGCTGTTTTTT,CASSRSGQGILGELFF
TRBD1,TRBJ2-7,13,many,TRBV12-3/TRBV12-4,TGTGCCAGCAGCCCCGACAGGGTCGGAGACCAGTACTTC,CASSPDRVGDQYF
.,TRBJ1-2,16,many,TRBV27,TGTGCCAGCAGTCCCATGCGGACGGCTGCTAACTATGGCTACACCTTC,CASSPMRTAANYGYTF
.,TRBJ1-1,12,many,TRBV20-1,TGCAGTGCTCGACAGTTGAACACTGAAGCTTTCTTT,CSARQLNTEAFF
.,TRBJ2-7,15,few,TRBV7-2,TGTGCCAGCAGCTTAAGGACTTTTAGCTCCTACGAGCAGTACTTC,CASSLRTFSSYEQYF
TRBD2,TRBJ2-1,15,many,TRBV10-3,TGTGCCATCAGTTCGGGACTAGCGGAAAGGGGTGAGCAGTTCTTC,CAISSGLAERGEQFF